Presented here are 25 T cell receptor beta chains from one specimen sequenced in a study of blood T cell repertoires in COVID-19. This table comes from immunoSEQ multiplex PCR, and its TCRdb copy is limited to in-frame clones, with some not included. This sample has 150,000 or so clones, with approximately 80% found just once. Sequenced sample: PBMCs or T cells enriched from blood (not recorded which). Receptor source: a man between 50 and 59 years old who had recovered from COVID-19.

This clone was found a few times. The V and J genes are TRBV11-2 and TRBJ1-3; 7 positions agree with TRBD1. Germline-derived CDR1 and CDR2 are SGHAT and FQNNGV. With V trimmed by 3 bases and J by 2 bases, 7 bases remained unmatched. The CDR3 spans 16 residues. The CDR3 sequence is CASSFYRDSAGNTIYF. CDR3 coding DNA: TGTGCCAGCAGCTTCTATAGGGACAGTGCTGGAAACACCATATATTTT.

The chain couples TRBV10-3 to TRBJ1-1; no definite D call. Trimming removed 2 bases at V and 1 base at J, with 11 bases between. CDR1 and CDR2 from the germline V gene are ENHRY and SYGVKD. The CDR3 sequence is 15 residues long. The CDR3: CAISEPAGKNTEAFF. The CDR3 coding sequence is TGTGCCATCAGTGAGCCGGCAGGAAAGAACACTGAAGCTTTCTTT.

The chain is built from TRBV5-4 and TRBJ2-5; a weak D match, TRBD2 (6 bases). Trimming left V 5 bases short and J 5 bases short, with 19 bases between. The CDR3 has 15 amino acids. From germline, CDR1 is SGHNT and CDR2 YYREEE (reference sequence). The CDR3 sequence is CASSQGLALRETQYF. In DNA, the CDR3 is TGTGCCAGCAGTCAGGGACTGGCCCTTCGGGAGACCCAGTACTTC.

The gene calls are TRBV7-2 and TRBJ2-1, with 10 bases matching TRBD1. The J segment lost 3 bases and the V segment lost 1 base, leaving 3 bases of the junction unmatched. The CDR3 contains 16 residues. Germline V gives CDR1 SGHTA, CDR2 FQGNSA. The CDR3: CASSLVRTGGYNEQFF. The CDR3 nucleotides are TGTGCCAGCAGCTTAGTCAGGACAGGGGGCTACAATGAGCAGTTCTTC.

The chain has TRBV5-4 and TRBJ1-4; maybe TRBD1 (5 bases). Germline V gene sequence: CDR1 SGHNT, CDR2 YYREEE (reference sequence). The V and J ends lost 5 bases and 6 bases respectively, with 32 bases between them. The CDR3 length is 20 residues. Written as DNA, the CDR3 is TGTGCCAGCAGGGGGACTGGGACTGATCTAGCGGCGGGTATGGATGAAAAACTGTTTTTT. Translating it yields CASRGTGTDLAAGMDEKLFF.

V usage is TRBV18 and J usage is TRBJ2-7; 7 bases agree with TRBD1. This CDR3 has 15 residues. CDR1 and CDR2 (germline): KGHSH, LQKENI. Germline trimming cut 5 bases from V and 0 bases from J; bases unmatched to any gene: 7. The CDR3, as DNA: TGTGCCAGCTCATCCAAAGGGGGCGCCTCCTACGAGCAGTACTTC. Its protein is CASSSKGGASYEQYF.

The chain links TRBV25-1 to TRBJ1-5; 10 nucleotides line up with TRBD1. V shed 3 bases and J 7 bases; nucleotides not matched to a gene: 3. Germline CDR1 reads MGHDK; CDR2 reads SYGVNS. CDR3 length equals 14 residues. The CDR3 nucleotides read TGTGCCAGCAGTGAGACAGGGGGCGCGCAGCCCCAGCATTTT. Amino acids: CASSETGGAQPQHF.

On this clone: The junction shows a germline mismatch at one end, possibly a read error. V is TRBV12-3 or TRBV12-4 and J is TRBJ1-1, with 8 bases lining up with TRBD1. The CDR3 is made up of 11 amino acids. In DNA, the CDR3 is TGTGCCAGCAGCTACGGACAGGGCCAATCGTTT. Translation gives CASSYGQGQSF.

The chain carries TRBV10-3 and TRBJ2-7; D may be TRBD2 (5 bases). This CDR3 comprises 13 residues. Germline V gene sequence: CDR1 ENHRY, CDR2 SYGVKD. Trimming removed 8 bases from V and 3 bases from J, with 14 bases in between. DNA for the CDR3: TGTGCCATCTCGGGCCCGACTAACTACGAGCAGTACTTC. It encodes CAISGPTNYEQYF.

The gene calls are TRBV5-1 and TRBJ1-6, with D tentatively TRBD1 (5 bases). Trimming stripped 0 bases from V and 7 bases from J, with 14 bases between. Germline V gene sequence: CDR1 SGHRS, CDR2 YFSETQ. The CDR3 covers 16 residues. CDR3 coding DNA: TGCGCCAGCAGCTTGGCCTTAATGACAGCCAATTCACCCCTCCACTTT. It yields the protein CASSLALMTANSPLHF.

V usage is TRBV13 and J usage is TRBJ1-2; no clear D gene. Trimming shortened V by 4 bases and J by 4 bases, and 7 bases separated the two germline ends. This CDR3 comprises 12 residues. CDR1 is PRHDT, CDR2 FYEKMQ, per germline (reference sequence). For the CDR3, the DNA is TGTGCCAGCAGCTCTGGACTCTATGGCTACACCTTC. This gives the protein CASSSGLYGYTF.

The V gene is TRBV27, the J gene TRBJ1-6; 8 bases line up with TRBD1. With 8 bases clipped from V and 10 bases from J, the junction kept 7 bases outside the gene matches. From germline, CDR1 is MNHEY and CDR2 SMNVEV (reference sequence). The CDR3 covers 13 residues. The CDR3 DNA reads TGTGCCAGCGGGACAGGAAAAAGGTCACCCCTCCACTTT. This gives the protein CASGTGKRSPLHF.

The chain combines TRBV5-6 with TRBJ1-5; D is unclear. V was shortened by 0 bases and J by 0 bases, with 7 bases between the two germline ends. Germline V CDR1 and CDR2: SGHDT, YYEEEE. CDR3 length: 15 residues. CDR3 nucleotide sequence: TGTGCCAGCAGCTTGGGATTCTATAGCAATCAGCCCCAGCATTTT. Translated, it gives CASSLGFYSNQPQHF.

The chain employs TRBV3-1 (or the pseudogene TRBV3-2) and TRBJ2-7, with D possibly matching TRBD2 (6 bases). The germline gives CDR1 LGHDT, CDR2 YNNKEL (reference sequence). This CDR3 is built from 16 residues. V lost 5 bases and J lost 2, with 19 bases in between. This CDR3 is CASSYGAGGITYEQYF. The DNA for the CDR3 is TGTGCCAGCAGCTATGGGGCCGGAGGGATTACCTACGAGCAGTACTTC.

The rearrangement joins TRBV10-3 to TRBJ1-2; the match to TRBD1 covers 9 bases. Losses at the gene ends were 5 bases for V and 8 bases for J; bases not matched to a gene: 9. Germline V gene lookup returns CDR1 ENHRY and CDR2 SYGVKD. This CDR3 comprises 14 residues. CDR3 amino acids: CAISREQGAFGYTF. The CDR3 DNA is TGTGCCATCAGTCGCGAACAGGGGGCGTTCGGCTACACCTTC.

In its sample, this clone was seen once. The chain couples TRBV28 to TRBJ2-2; D gene ambiguous. Germline lookup yields CDR1 MDHEN and CDR2 SYDVKM. This CDR3 comprises 15 residues. V was pared by 6 bases and J by 5 bases, with 16 bases between. CDR3 nucleotides: TGTGCCAGCAGGGGCCGCGACCTTACTACCGGGGAGCTGTTTTTT. Translated: CASRGRDLTTGELFF.

The rearrangement uses TRBV21-1 and TRBJ1-2; TRBD1 reflects the table's D call only, with no check against the DNA. TRBV21-1 represents a pseudogene. The CDR3 spans 16 residues. The CDR3 nucleotides read TGTGCCAGCAGCAAAGGGGGAACAGGGCCTAACTATGGCTACACCTTC. Translation: CASSKGGTGPNYGYTF.

This rearrangement joins TRBV7-9 to TRBJ1-2, with D hard to call. CDR1 and CDR2 from the germline V gene are SEHNR and FQNEAQ (reference sequence). The CDR3 is 13 amino acids. Trimming shortened V by 4 bases and J by 2 bases, and 8 bases separated the two germline ends. CDR3 DNA sequence: TGTGCCAGCAGCTCGACGGAGAACTATGGCTACACCTTC. Translating gives CASSSTENYGYTF.

V usage is TRBV7-7 and J usage is TRBJ1-4, with D perhaps matching TRBD1 (5 bases). Germline loops: CDR1 SSHAT, CDR2 FNYEAQ (reference sequence). The V end was cut by 0 bases, the J end by 12 bases, with 11 bases between. The CDR3 length is 13 residues. Written as DNA, the CDR3 is TGTGCCAGCAGCTTAGCCCCCCAGGGCGAACTGTTTTTT. It is translated as CASSLAPQGELFF.

This chain joins TRBV4-1 and TRBJ1-4; maybe TRBD1 (5 bases). Germline CDR1 and CDR2: MGHRA and YSYEKL. Trimming left V 2 bases short and J 8 bases short, with 15 bases between. CDR3 length: 15 residues. The CDR3 DNA is TGCGCCAGCAGCCAAATGCAACAGGCAGTAGAAAAACTGTTTTTT. Protein sequence: CASSQMQQAVEKLFF.

The chain is built from TRBV5-1 and TRBJ2-5; 9 bases line up with TRBD2. The germline V gene encodes CDR1 SGHRS and CDR2 YFSETQ. The CDR3 covers 15 residues. The J segment lost 5 bases and the V segment lost 2 bases, leaving 7 bases of the junction unmatched. The CDR3 region is CASSFSGGSFETQYF. CDR3 nucleotide sequence: TGCGCCAGCAGCTTTAGCGGGGGTTCCTTCGAGACCCAGTACTTC.

This clone is a singleton in its sample. The rearrangement links TRBV28 to TRBJ1-5; TRBD1 matches 9 bases. This CDR3 is 16 amino acids long. The V and J ends lost 6 bases and 2 bases, in that order; junction bases with no gene match: 8. Germline loops: CDR1 MDHEN, CDR2 SYDVKM. CDR3 nucleotides: TGTGCCAGCAGGGAGACAGGGGGAGTAGGCAATCAGCCCCAGCATTTT. The encoded protein is CASRETGGVGNQPQHF.

The chain carries TRBV29-1 and TRBJ1-1; no clear D gene. Germline assignment: CDR1 SQVTM and CDR2 ANQGSEA. Trimming pared 5 bases from V and 4 bases from J, leaving 14 bases between. The CDR3 runs to 13 residues. The DNA for the CDR3 is TGCAGCGTTAGTGAAGGGAGGGTCACTGAAGCTTTCTTT. Protein: CSVSEGRVTEAFF.

The CDR3 region has the DNA TGTGCCAGTAGTATAGGTGTACAGGGATCCACTGAAGCTTTCTTT. It encodes CASSIGVQGSTEAFF. The chain couples TRBV19 to TRBJ1-1; a possible D gene is TRBD1 (6 bases). Germline CDR1 and CDR2: LNHDA and SQIVND (reference sequence). V was cut by 1 base and J by 4 bases, with 13 bases left in between. This CDR3 spans 15 amino acids.

The chain uses TRBV28 and TRBJ2-1, with 8 nucleotides matching TRBD1. The V gene's germline CDR1 is MDHEN and CDR2 SYDVKM. The CDR3 spans 16 residues. Trimming took 2 bases from V and 6 from J; bases not matched to a gene: 9. The CDR3 sequence: CASSLIQGQGFNEQFF. Here the CDR3 DNA reads TGTGCCAGCAGTTTAATTCAAGGACAGGGCTTCAATGAGCAGTTCTTC.